This T cell receptor (beta chain) was sequenced for a study of T-cell reconstitution after alpha-beta-depleted transplantation in children. Looked up from germline, CDR1 is DFQATT and CDR2 is SNEGSKA (reference sequence). This CDR3 contains 16 residues. The germline V and J ends were trimmed by 1 base and 1 base, with 17 bases remaining between them. This clonotype was seen ten or more times. This sample's TCRbeta library carried unique molecular identifier barcodes. TCRdb fed the PCR reads into MiXCR, producing one record per CDR3 protein. The sample has over 150,000 distinct CDR3 sequences; 13% to 15% are singletons.

The sequence came from a human donor who donated a stem cell graft to a child with acute lymphoblastic leukemia. This chain joins TRBV20-1 and TRBJ2-7; D unresolved. Sequences were derived from PBMCs from the stem cell graft donor, sampled from the stem cell graft. The CDR3 nucleotides are TGCAGTGCTAGAGCCCCGGGTAGAGTCCGTTCCTACGAGCAGTACTTC. It translates to CSARAPGRVRSYEQYF.